This TCR beta chain is from a study of shared clonotypes between healthy human individuals. Germline values: CDR1 SGHKS, CDR2 YYEKEE (reference sequence). Trimming shortened V by 2 bases and J by 5 bases, and 5 bases separated the two germline ends. This CDR3 is built from 12 residues. The table came from immunoSEQ multiplex PCR; TCRdb's copy has only in-frame clones and leaves some out. The table lists roughly 1.5 million clones, 95% to 99% of them singletons, with roughly 0.45% in the top ten. Sequenced: naive CD4+ T cells sorted from blood. Subset: CD45RA+ positively selected. This chain joins TRBV5-5 and TRBJ2-1; D call uncertain. The receptor was isolated from a man aged 25-45 years in good health. In DNA form, the CDR3 reads TGTGCCAGCAGCTTTCATCACAATGAGCAGTTCTTC. Protein sequence: CASSFHHNEQFF. Variable domain in full (rest from reference TRBV5-5 and TRBJ2-1): DAGVTQSPTHLIKTRGQQVTLRCSPISGHKSVSWYQQVLGQGPQFIFQYYEKEERGRGNFPDRFSARQFPNYSSELNVNALLLGDSALYLCASSFHHNEQFFGPGTRLTVL.